The clone carrying this T cell receptor (beta chain) was seen repeatedly, ten times or more. Its antigen is not identified. The data were taken from a study of T cells after yellow fever vaccination. Across the whole study: Researchers used SMART-Seq v4 Ultra Low Input to prepare fractions that had low cell numbers.

General study results and limits: Post-booster repertoires again held most primary-vaccination clones (around 95% CD4, 88% CD8). FACS-sorted repertoires could contain abundant clonotypes contaminating from the bulk population.

The V gene end was trimmed by 2 bases and the J gene end by 1 base; junction bases not matched to a gene: 0. CDR1 SQVTM and CDR2 ANQGSEA come from the germline V gene. CDR3 length: 13 residues. The 5'RACE template-switching step produced TCR cDNA and added a universal primer site and UMIs. TCRdb fed the 5' RACE reads into MiXCR, producing one record per CDR3 protein. The sample records more than 250,000 distinct CDR3 sequences, roughly 7% being singletons. The TCR comes from a man younger than 35 who received the YFV17D yellow fever vaccine. Material: PBMCs, obtained roughly seven weeks after the first yellow fever vaccination. The rearrangement joins TRBV29-1 to TRBJ2-3; 7 nucleotides match TRBD2. In DNA, the CDR3 is TGCAGCGTTGAACGGGGGGGCACAGATACGCAGTATTTT. It encodes CSVERGGTDTQYF.